This T cell receptor beta chain was retrieved from a study of blood T cells in healthy people across ages. Study findings and constraints: Higher diversity, along with more naive CD4+ cells, distinguished long-lived donors from aged donors.

V shed 4 bases, J shed 11 bases, and the junction held 15 bases outside the gene matches. The V gene's germline CDR1 is SGHDN and CDR2 FVKESK. This CDR3 spans 16 amino acids. Note on this clonotype: Antigen specificity is unknown.

Combining a sample-barcoded 5' primer with a J-beta primer mix, a second PCR ran for 7 to 11 cycles. MiXCR, applied by TCRdb to the 5' RACE reads, yields one record per CDR3 protein. The data contain roughly 860,000 distinct CDR3 sequences, around two thirds of them singletons. The sequenced sample consisted of blood. This TCR was recovered from a man younger than 40 in good health. The rearrangement joins TRBV14 to TRBJ2-5, with TRBD1 matching over 11 bases. CDR3 sequence (DNA): TGTGCCAGCAGCCGGGCCCCTCGGACAGGGGGCGGGGAGCAGTACTTC. Its translation: CASSRAPRTGGGEQYF.